This TCR beta chain was recovered during a study of cytomegalovirus exposure and HLA in healthy donors. Study overall: T cells numbering about 200 million yielded some 120 million unique TCR beta sequences in an earlier analysis.

Primers: 60 Vbeta forward and 13 Jbeta reverse. Clones were sequenced by immunoSEQ multiplex PCR, and TCRdb holds only the in-frame ones, with some missing. The sample shows more than 95,000 clones, approximately 77% of them seen only once. The CDR3 has 16 residues. Germline-derived CDR1 and CDR2 are SEHNR and FQNEAQ (reference sequence). A word on this clone: Sequence at one end of the junction differs from germline and may be a read error.

What was sequenced was PBMCs. The TCR was taken from a man between 18 and 35 years old in good health and CMV-seronegative. The rearrangement joins TRBV7-9 to TRBJ2-7, with 10 bases identical to TRBD1. The CDR3 bases are TGTTCCAGCAGCGGCCTAGGACAGGGGGAAGCCTACGAGCAGTACTTC. Its translation is CSSSGLGQGEAYEQYF.